The 7 T cell receptor beta chains given below trace back to one sample, sequenced in a study of T cell clonality in common variable immunodeficiency. No cognate antigen is known for these TCRs. Method: immunoSEQ multiplex PCR; TCRdb's copy keeps in-frame clones and lacks some. Observed in the sample are under 30,000 clones, none of them singletons. Study-level findings and limits: Common variable immunodeficiency TCR beta sequences reportedly had fewer deletions and N-nucleotide insertions.

The specimen was peripheral blood mononuclear cells. The receptors come from a human donor with common variable immunodeficiency.

This clone occurred a few times. The CDR3 end lies 3 residues beyond the end of the read and is filled in from the germline J gene. The chain employs TRBV7-9 and TRBJ2-5; unclear D gene. Germline CDR1 reads SEHNR; CDR2 reads FQNEAQ (reference sequence). Trimming left V 1 base short and J 0 bases short, with 9 bases between. The CDR3 is made up of 15 amino acids. CDR3: CASSLGRRNQETQYF. The sequenced CDR3 bases are TGTGCCAGCAGCTTAGGTCGCAGAAACCAAGAGACC.

This clone has a handful of counts. The read halts 3 residues ahead of the CDR3 end, with the missing end drawn from the germline J gene. The V and J genes are TRBV7-8 and TRBJ2-7; the D gene is possibly TRBD1 (5 bases). The V and J ends lost 4 bases and 4 bases respectively, with 11 bases between them. The CDR3 length is 13 residues. In germline, CDR1 is SGHVS, CDR2 FQNEAQ. Partial CDR3 DNA: TGTGCCAGCAGCTCGGCCCCAGGGTACGAG. Amino acid sequence: CASSSAPGYE. The entire CDR3 protein is CASSSAPGYEQYF.

This clone was seen a few times. The read terminates 3 residues ahead of where the CDR3 ends, so the germline J gene completes it. The V call is TRBV19, the J call TRBJ1-6; the match to TRBD1 covers 8 bases. Unmatched junction bases numbered 5, after V lost 6 bases and J lost 7 bases. CDR1 LNHDA and CDR2 SQIVND come from the germline V gene (reference sequence). There are 14 residues in the CDR3. The chain's CDR3 is CASRPGQANSPLHF. The covered CDR3 bases are TGTGCCAGTAGACCGGGACAGGCGAATTCACCC.

With regard to this clone: The sequence runs out 3 residues before the end of the CDR3; the remainder is reconstructed from the germline J gene. The chain is built from TRBV2 and TRBJ2-2; TRBD2 is a possible D gene (6 bases). This CDR3 is built from 14 residues. Trimming stripped 6 bases from V and 2 bases from J, with 10 bases between. The germline V gene has CDR1 SNHLY and CDR2 FYNNEI. The part of the CDR3 DNA that was read is TGTGCCAGCAGAGGGGACTCCAACACCGGGGAG. This gives the protein CASRGDSNTGE. The whole CDR3 sequence is CASRGDSNTGELFF.

This clone was seen ten or more times. The read is 3 residues too short to cover the CDR3 end, so that end is filled in from the germline J gene. The chain uses TRBV30 and TRBJ2-3, with a weak D call TRBD2 (6 bases). Trimming pared 3 bases from V and 0 bases from J, leaving 10 bases between. The CDR3 extends over 14 amino acids. In germline, CDR1 is GTSNPN, CDR2 SVGIG (reference sequence). The part of the CDR3 DNA that was read is TGTGCCTGGAGCGTCAGCGGGAGCACAGATACG. Translation: CAWSVSGSTDT. The entire CDR3 protein is CAWSVSGSTDTQYF.

On this clone itself: Read data end 3 residues before the CDR3 end; the end is taken from the germline J gene. The chain links TRBV2 to TRBJ1-3; D perhaps matches TRBD1 (5 bases). The V end was cut by 5 bases, the J end by 4 bases, with 12 bases between. The CDR3 loop spans 14 amino acids. Germline V gene sequence: CDR1 SNHLY, CDR2 FYNNEI. The DNA read from the CDR3 is TGTGCCAGCAGTACCAGGGTTGGCGGAAACACC. This codes for CASSTRVGGNT. The CDR3 in full is CASSTRVGGNTIYF.

This clone was seen more than once but under ten times. The CDR3 goes on 3 residues after the read ends, and that part is filled in from the germline J gene. The chain employs TRBV18 and TRBJ2-7; 9 bases fit TRBD1. CDR1 KGHSH and CDR2 LQKENI come from the germline V gene. This CDR3 is 16 amino acids long. V shed 0 bases, J shed 5 bases, and the junction held 8 bases outside the gene matches. The CDR3 loop is CASSPPGRTGAHEQYF. The sequenced part of the CDR3 DNA is TGTGCCAGCTCACCACCGGGCCGGACAGGGGCGCACGAG.